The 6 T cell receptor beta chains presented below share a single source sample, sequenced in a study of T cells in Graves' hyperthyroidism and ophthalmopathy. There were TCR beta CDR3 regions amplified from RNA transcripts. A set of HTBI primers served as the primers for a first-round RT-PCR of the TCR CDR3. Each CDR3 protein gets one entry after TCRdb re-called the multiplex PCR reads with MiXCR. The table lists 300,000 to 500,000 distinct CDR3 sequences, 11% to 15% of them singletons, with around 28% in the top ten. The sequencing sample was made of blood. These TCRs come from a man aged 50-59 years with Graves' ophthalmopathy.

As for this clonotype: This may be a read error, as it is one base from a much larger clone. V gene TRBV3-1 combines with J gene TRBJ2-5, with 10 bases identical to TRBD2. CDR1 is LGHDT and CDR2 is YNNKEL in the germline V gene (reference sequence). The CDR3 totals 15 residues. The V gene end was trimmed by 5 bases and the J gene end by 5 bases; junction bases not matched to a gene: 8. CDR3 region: CASSWTSGSHETQYF. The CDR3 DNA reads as TGTGCCAGCAGCTGGACTAGCGGAAGCCATGAGACCCAGTACTTC.

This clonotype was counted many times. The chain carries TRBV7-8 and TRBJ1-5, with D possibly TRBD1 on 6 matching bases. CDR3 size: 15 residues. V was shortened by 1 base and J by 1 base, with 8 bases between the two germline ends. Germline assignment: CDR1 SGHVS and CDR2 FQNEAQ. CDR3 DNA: TGTGCCAGCAGCTTAGACAGGGTGAGCAATCAGCCCCAGCATTTT. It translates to CASSLDRVSNQPQHF.

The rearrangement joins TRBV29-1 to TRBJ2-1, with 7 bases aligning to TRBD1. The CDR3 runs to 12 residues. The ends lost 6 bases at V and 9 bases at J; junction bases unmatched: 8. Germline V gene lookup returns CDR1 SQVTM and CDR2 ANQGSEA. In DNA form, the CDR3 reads TGCAGCGTCCCGGACAGGACCGGTGAGCAGTTCTTC. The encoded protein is CSVPDRTGEQFF.

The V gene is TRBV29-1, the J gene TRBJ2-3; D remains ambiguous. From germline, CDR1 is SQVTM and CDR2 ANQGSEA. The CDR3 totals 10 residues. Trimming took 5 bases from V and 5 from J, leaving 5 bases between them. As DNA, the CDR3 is TGCAGCGTTCTTATAGATACGCAGTATTTT. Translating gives CSVLIDTQYF.

Here the CDR3 reads CASSNSRNTDTQYF. The CDR3, as DNA: TGCGCCAGCAGCAACTCCAGGAACACAGATACGCAGTATTTT. The J gene is TRBJ2-3, the V gene TRBV4-1; D is undetermined. Germline V gene lookup returns CDR1 MGHRA and CDR2 YSYEKL. The CDR3 has 14 residues. Trimming took off 5 bases at V and 2 bases at J, with 11 bases between the two ends.

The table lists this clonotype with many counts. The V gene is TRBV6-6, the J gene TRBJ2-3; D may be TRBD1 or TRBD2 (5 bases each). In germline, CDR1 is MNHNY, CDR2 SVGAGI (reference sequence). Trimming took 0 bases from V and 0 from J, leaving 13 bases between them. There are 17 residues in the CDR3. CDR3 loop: CASSYSDLGPSTDTQYF. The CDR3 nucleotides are TGTGCCAGCAGTTACTCAGATTTGGGACCAAGCACAGATACGCAGTATTTT.